Shown below are 21 T cell receptor beta chains from a single sample sequenced in a study of shared clonotypes between healthy human individuals. Data came from immunoSEQ multiplex PCR; TCRdb stores just in-frame clones and leaves some out. The sample yields millions of clones, roughly 94% seen once. The sequenced material came from naive CD4+ T cells sorted from blood. Subset described: CD45RA+ positively selected. Receptor source: a young man in good health.

The chain recombines TRBV18 with TRBJ1-1; no reliable D call. V shed 5 bases and J shed 7 bases, with 14 bases lying between them. CDR1 KGHSH and CDR2 LQKENI come from the germline V gene. The CDR3 loop spans 13 amino acids. In nucleotides, the CDR3 is TGTGCCAGCTCATTCTTAATGTCTGATGAAGCTTTCTTT. Protein product: CASSFLMSDEAFF.

The V and J genes are TRBV2 and TRBJ2-2; no reliable D call. Trimming stripped 3 bases from V and 7 bases from J, with 6 bases between. The germline CDR1 and CDR2 sequences are SNHLY and FYNNEI. CDR3 size: 12 residues. The CDR3 DNA reads TGTGCCAGCAGTGATTACGGCGGGGAGCTGTTTTTT. Translated: CASSDYGGELFF.

V and J are TRBV10-1 and TRBJ2-3; a weak D match, TRBD2 (5 bases). V was trimmed by 6 bases and J by 0 bases, leaving 13 bases between them. Germline V gene lookup returns CDR1 WNHNN and CDR2 SYGVQD (reference sequence). This CDR3 spans 15 amino acids. Here the CDR3 reads CASSRTAGSTDTQYF. CDR3 bases: TGCGCCAGCAGCCGGACCGCGGGTAGCACAGATACGCAGTATTTT.

This sequence joins TRBV5-1 and TRBJ1-1, with a tentative D call TRBD1 (5 bases). CDR1 SGHRS and CDR2 YFSETQ come from the germline V gene. The CDR3 runs to 15 residues. The V and J ends lost 7 bases and 1 base respectively, with 17 bases between them. The CDR3 protein is CASREIPQGNTEAFF. CDR3 bases: TGCGCCAGCCGAGAAATACCTCAGGGGAACACTGAAGCTTTCTTT.

J is TRBJ2-1 and V is TRBV11-2; D may be TRBD2 (5 bases). The germline V gene has CDR1 SGHAT and CDR2 FQNNGV. V was shortened by 0 bases and J by 4 bases, with 16 bases between the two germline ends. This CDR3 region has 17 residues. The CDR3: CASSLDLRGFPYNEQFF. CDR3 coding DNA: TGTGCCAGCAGCTTAGATTTGCGAGGGTTTCCTTACAATGAGCAGTTCTTC.

This clone was seen a handful of times. At one end the junction does not follow the germline gene, possibly because of a read error. CDR3 coding DNA: TGTGCCAGCTCACCACAGGGCAGGGGAAGCAGTCAGCCCCAGCATTTT. This sequence encodes CASSPQGRGSSQPQHF. The chain uses TRBV18 and TRBJ1-5; D possibly corresponds to TRBD1 (6 bases). This CDR3 region has 16 residues. Per germline, CDR1 KGHSH and CDR2 LQKENI.

The chain carries TRBV6-1 and TRBJ2-1, with D perhaps matching TRBD1 (6 bases). The length of the CDR3 is 17 residues. Trimming took 0 bases from V and 5 from J, leaving 17 bases between them. Germline V gene data show CDR1 as MNHNS and CDR2 as SASEGT. DNA of the CDR3: TGTGCCAGCAGTGAAGCCGCGACAGGAGGAGGAAACAATGAGCAGTTCTTC. This encodes CASSEAATGGGNNEQFF.

This rearrangement joins TRBV27 to TRBJ1-1; D perhaps matches TRBD1 (5 bases). CDR1 and CDR2 from the germline V gene are MNHEY and SMNVEV (reference sequence). Trimming removed 5 bases from V and 8 bases from J, with 15 bases in between. The length of the CDR3 is 13 residues. For the CDR3, the DNA is TGTGCCAGCAGTCTAAGGGACCGGAGGGAAGCTTTCTTT. Its protein product is CASSLRDRREAFF.

V gene TRBV6-6 combines with J gene TRBJ2-7; D is perhaps TRBD1 (6 bases). Germline V gene sequence: CDR1 MNHNY, CDR2 SVGAGI (reference sequence). Trimming removed 7 bases at V and 0 bases at J, with 10 bases between. The CDR3 has 13 amino acids. The CDR3 sequence: CASTSDSSYEQYF. The CDR3 DNA reads TGTGCCAGCACCTCGGACAGCTCCTACGAGCAGTACTTC.

The chain combines TRBV19 with TRBJ2-3; D not resolved. Trimming stripped 3 bases from V and 1 base from J, with 14 bases between. The CDR3 covers 16 residues. Germline-derived CDR1 and CDR2 are LNHDA and SQIVND (reference sequence). The CDR3 bases are TGTGCCAGTAGTATGATCTATGGCGGTGGCACAGATACGCAGTATTTT. It encodes CASSMIYGGGTDTQYF.

The count of this clone is one. The chain recombines TRBV5-1 with TRBJ2-7, with D possibly TRBD1 on 6 matching bases. This CDR3 is built from 12 residues. Deletions cut 4 bases from V and 9 bases from J, with 14 bases between. Looked up from germline, CDR1 is SGHRS and CDR2 is YFSETQ. CDR3 protein: CASSEDSTRQYF. CDR3 in DNA: TGCGCCAGCAGCGAGGACAGCACCCGGCAGTACTTC.

This chain connects TRBV5-1 to TRBJ1-2; D is possibly TRBD1 (6 bases). V was clipped by 5 bases and J by 8 bases, with 19 bases between them. The CDR3 sequence is 14 residues long. Germline CDR1 is SGHRS and CDR2 is YFSETQ. The CDR3 coding sequence is TGCGCCAGCAGTGGGCCAGGGGAAGGGGTCGGCTACACCTTC. It translates to CASSGPGEGVGYTF.

The chain has TRBV6-5 and TRBJ1-4; D ambiguous. Germline assignment: CDR1 MNHEY and CDR2 SVGAGI. This CDR3 is built from 16 residues. V was pared by 0 bases and J by 8 bases, with 16 bases between. In nucleotides, the CDR3 is TGTGCCAGCAGTTACTCGAGTTCAGGCAAAAAGGAAAAACTGTTTTTT. Protein product: CASSYSSSGKKEKLFF.

The rearrangement uses TRBV10-3 and TRBJ1-1; no clear D. The germline V and J ends were trimmed by 4 bases and 0 bases, with 9 bases remaining between them. CDR3 size: 14 residues. Germline assignment: CDR1 ENHRY and CDR2 SYGVKD. The CDR3 nucleotides read TGTGCCATCAGTGCCAGTTACATGAACACTGAAGCTTTCTTT. Protein: CAISASYMNTEAFF.

The chain links TRBV7-2 to TRBJ1-3; no firm D call. This CDR3 has 17 residues. Germline V CDR1 and CDR2: SGHTA, FQGNSA. Trimming pared 5 bases from V and 3 bases from J, leaving 20 bases between. CDR3 sequence: CASSQGNIPGGGNTIYF. In nucleotides, the CDR3 is TGTGCCAGCAGCCAAGGGAACATACCGGGAGGTGGAAACACCATATATTTT.

The rearrangement links TRBV10-3 to TRBJ1-3; the D is unclear. V lost 10 bases and J 0 bases, leaving 7 bases between the germline ends. The germline gives CDR1 ENHRY, CDR2 SYGVKD. The CDR3 runs to 12 residues. The CDR3 DNA follows: TGTGCCACGGCGAGCTCTGGAAACACCATATATTTT. Its translation: CATASSGNTIYF.

This clone has just one count. This sequence joins TRBV20-1 and TRBJ2-7, with D possibly being TRBD1 (6 bases). V lost 6 bases to trimming and J lost 7 bases, with 13 bases between them. CDR3 size: 11 residues. Germline V lookup: CDR1 DFQATT, CDR2 SNEGSKA (reference sequence). The CDR3 DNA reads as TGCAGTGCCAACACAGGGTTTGAGCAGTACTTC. Its translation is CSANTGFEQYF.

A single count supports this clone. Other nucleotide sequences in the sample specify the same CDR3. The CDR3 region is CASSRDSFYEQYF. The CDR3 DNA reads as TGTGCCAGCAGTCGCGACAGTTTCTACGAGCAGTACTTC. The rearrangement joins TRBV6-6 to TRBJ2-7; D is possibly TRBD1 (5 bases). This CDR3 region has 13 residues. CDR1 and CDR2 (germline): MNHNY, SVGAGI (reference sequence). Trimming took off 5 bases at V and 3 bases at J, with 11 bases between the two ends.

CDR3: CAISESARGRYEQYF. CDR3 in DNA: TGTGCCATCAGTGAGTCCGCTAGGGGCCGGTACGAGCAGTACTTC. The rearrangement links TRBV10-3 to TRBJ2-7; tentatively, D is TRBD1 (5 bases). Germline V gene lookup returns CDR1 ENHRY and CDR2 SYGVKD. V was shortened by 0 bases and J by 4 bases, with 13 bases between the two germline ends. The CDR3 is 15 amino acids.

This clone showed up just once. The chain joins TRBV5-1 to TRBJ1-1; D gene ambiguous. Trimming took 4 bases from V and 1 from J, leaving 14 bases between them. The CDR3 loop spans 15 amino acids. The germline CDR1 and CDR2 sequences are SGHRS and YFSETQ. In DNA form, the CDR3 reads TGCGCCAGCAGCCTACAAGACATGGGGAACACTGAAGCTTTCTTT. Encoded protein: CASSLQDMGNTEAFF. The full variable domain, its missing parts supplied by reference TRBV5-1 and TRBJ1-1, is KAGVTQTPRYLIKTRGQQVTLSCSPISGHRSVSWYQQTPGQGLQFLFEYFSETQRNKGNFPGRFSGRQFSNSRSEMNVSTLELGDSALYLCASSLQDMGNTEAFFGQGTRLTVV.

V gene TRBV11-1 combines with J gene TRBJ2-5; 8 bases are shared with TRBD2. The germline V gene encodes CDR1 SGHAT and CDR2 FQDESV (reference sequence). The V segment lost 3 bases and the J segment 2 bases; nucleotides outside the gene matches: 14. CDR3 length equals 18 residues. CDR3 amino acids: CASSFGVNSGGFQETQYF. The CDR3 DNA follows: TGTGCCAGCAGCTTTGGGGTTAACAGCGGGGGATTTCAAGAGACCCAGTACTTC.